What follows is one T cell receptor (beta chain) and its context. These data are taken from a study of PD-L1 blockade in urothelial cancer. About the research overall: Patients arrived having already received 0 to 3 prior chemotherapy regimens. A median about 140,000 T cells were found in blood samples. Researchers looked at the blood 3 weeks (second dose) and 6 weeks after treatment began.

Libraries were prepared by immunoSEQ multiplex PCR; TCRdb keeps only in-frame clonotypes and omits some of them. The data show tens of thousands of clones, 85% to 95% seen once. Germline CDR1 and CDR2: MNHEY and SMNVEV (reference sequence). This CDR3 comprises 16 residues. V was pared by 2 bases and J by 1 base, with 12 bases between. The input for sequencing was PBMCs, taken around atezolizumab (anti-PD-L1) treatment. The chain links TRBV27 to TRBJ2-4; D perhaps matches TRBD1 (5 bases). The receptor was isolated from a man in his fifties or sixties with urothelial cancer. The CDR3 DNA reads as TGTGCCAGCAGTTTAAAACCCAAGGGGGCCAAAAACATTCAGTACTTC. This codes for CASSLKPKGAKNIQYF.